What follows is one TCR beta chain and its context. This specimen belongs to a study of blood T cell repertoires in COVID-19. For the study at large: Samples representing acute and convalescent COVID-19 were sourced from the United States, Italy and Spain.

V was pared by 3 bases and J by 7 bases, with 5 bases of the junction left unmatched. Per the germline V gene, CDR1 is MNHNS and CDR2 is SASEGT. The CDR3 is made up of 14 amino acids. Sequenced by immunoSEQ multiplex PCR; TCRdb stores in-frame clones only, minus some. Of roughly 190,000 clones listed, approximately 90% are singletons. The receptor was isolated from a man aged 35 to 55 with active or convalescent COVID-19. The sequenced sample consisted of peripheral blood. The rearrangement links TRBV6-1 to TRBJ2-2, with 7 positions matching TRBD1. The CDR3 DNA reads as TGTGCCAGCAGTGAGTCGCAGGGGGTCGGGGAGCTGTTTTTT. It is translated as CASSESQGVGELFF.